This is a list of T cell receptor beta chains from one sample in a study of cytomegalovirus exposure and HLA in healthy donors. TCRdb's table, derived via immunoSEQ multiplex PCR, lists solely in-frame clones and lacks some. This listing includes around 140,000 clones. The sample taken for sequencing was PBMCs. The source of these receptors is a woman aged 35 to 49 in good health and CMV-seronegative. Each CDR3 is given with its conserved first and last residue. D genes are given only for firm matches.

>NA|TRBV14|TRBJ1-3
TGTGCCAGCAGCCCCCGGAGGGGGGGTGACACCATATATTTT
CASSPRRGGDTIYF
>TRBD2|TRBV30|TRBJ2-3
TGTGCCTGGCCACTAGCGGGGGCCCGGGATACGCAGTATTTT
CAWPLAGARDTQYF
>NA|TRBV4-3|TRBJ1-2
TGCGCCAGCAGCCACCTGGGGGCAGGTACCAACTATGGCTACACCTTC
CASSHLGAGTNYGYTF
>NA|TRBV5-1|TRBJ1-3
TGCGCCAGCGCGGACGGGACTTCTGGAAACACCATATATTTT
CASADGTSGNTIYF
>NA|TRBV7-3|TRBJ1-1
TGTGCCAGCAGGTCGGGACTGAGGAACACTGAAGCTTTCTTT
CASRSGLRNTEAFF
>NA|TRBV28|TRBJ1-2
TGTGCCAGCACCCCCGGGGGAGCAGGCCCCTATGGCTACACCTTC
CASTPGGAGPYGYTF
>TRBD2|TRBV19|TRBJ2-1
TGTGCCAGTAGTTCAAGACTAGCGGGGGCCACGAGCTCCTACAATGAGCAGTTCTTC
CASSSRLAGATSSYNEQFF
>NA|TRBV2|TRBJ2-5
TGTGCCAGCAGCGCTTTAGAACAAGAGACCCAGTACTTC
CASSALEQETQYF
>TRBD1|TRBV4-2|TRBJ1-1
TGTGCCAGCAGCCAAGATCTTGACAGGGGCCCAGGTGGCACTGAAGCTTTCTTT
CASSQDLDRGPGGTEAFF
>NA|TRBV6-5|TRBJ2-5
TGTGCCAGCAGACCCTCAGGTTTTCGGGGGACCCAGTACTTC
CASRPSGFRGTQYF
>NA|TRBV28|TRBJ2-1
TGTGCCAGCAGTTCAGAAGGGAGGGAGCAGTTCTTC
CASSSEGREQFF
>NA|TRBV6-4|TRBJ1-1
TGTGCCAGCAGTGCGCGGGAGGGAACTGAAGCTTTCTTT
CASSAREGTEAFF
>TRBD1|TRBV11-2|TRBJ1-6
TGTGCCAGCAGGACACAGGGGGGGAGCTCCTATAATTCACCCCTCCACTTT
CASRTQGGSSYNSPLHF
>TRBD2|TRBV2|TRBJ2-7
TGTTCCACCAGCATAGAAGCGGGGATAGAAAAGTACTTC
CSTSIEAGIEKYF
>NA|TRBV13|TRBJ2-1
TGTGCCAGCAGCCTTATCGATGAGCAGTTCTTC
CASSLIDEQFF
>TRBD1|TRBV7-2|TRBJ1-6
TGTGCCAGCAGCTCGTCGGGACAGATCTTCTCCTATAATTCACCCCTCCACTTT
CASSSSGQIFSYNSPLHF
>NA|TRBV5-1|TRBJ2-5
TGCGCCAGCAGCTTGGGCCCGGGGCAAGAGACCCAGTACTTC
CASSLGPGQETQYF
>NA|TRBV5-4|TRBJ2-2
TGTGCCAGCAGCTTGGCCGCAGGCGGGGGCCCGGGAAGGGAGCTGTTTTTT
CASSLAAGGGPGRELFF
>NA|TRBV6-5|TRBJ2-3
TGTGCCAGCAGCCCAGGGCCGGCGGATACGCAGTATTTT
CASSPGPADTQYF
>TRBD1|TRBV7-8|TRBJ1-3
TGTGCCAGCAGCTCGCGGACAGGATCTTCTGGAAACACCATATATTTT
CASSSRTGSSGNTIYF
>TRBD2|TRBV4-3|TRBJ2-3
TGCGCCAGCAGCCAATATTCTAGCGGGCGCACAGATACGCAGTATTTT
CASSQYSSGRTDTQYF
>TRBD1|TRBV2|TRBJ2-5
TGTGCCAGCAGTGATGGGAACAGGGGGTACCAAGAGACCCAGTACTTC
CASSDGNRGYQETQYF
>NA|TRBV27|TRBJ1-6
TGTGCCAGCAGTGCCGAGCTCGGGGGATTGATGGGTTCACCCCTCCACTTT
CASSAELGGLMGSPLHF
>TRBD2|TRBV11-2|TRBJ2-7
TGTGCCAGCAGCTTAAGGGGGACTAGCGGGGTCAGCTCCTACGAGCAGTACTTC
CASSLRGTSGVSSYEQYF
>TRBD1|TRBV6-5|TRBJ2-3
TGTGCCAGCACCGAGGACAGGGACACAGATACGCAGTATTTT
CASTEDRDTDTQYF
>TRBD1|TRBV29-1|TRBJ2-7
TGCAGCTCCGGACAGGGGTACGAGCAGTACTTC
CSSGQGYEQYF
>NA|TRBV11-3|TRBJ2-5
TGTGCCAGCAGCTGGGGTAGCGGCGCGACCCAGTACTTC
CASSWGSGATQYF
>NA|TRBV4-3|TRBJ1-1
TGCGCCAGCAGCCGAGACCTCGGGACCCGGGCCGGGGGAACTGAAGCTTTCTTT
CASSRDLGTRAGGTEAFF
>NA|TRBV7-7|TRBJ2-2
TGTGCTAGCAGCTTAGCGCTTACAGGTCGGATGACCGGGGAGCTGTTTTTT
CASSLALTGRMTGELFF
>NA|TRBV5-1|TRBJ1-2
TGCGCCAGCAGCCCCGATTCTTCCCCGGGGAAAGTCTACACCTTC
CASSPDSSPGKVYTF
>NA|TRBV7-9|TRBJ2-1
TGTGCCAGCAGCTTAGTGGTCGGTGAGCAGTTCTTC
CASSLVVGEQFF
>NA|TRBV7-2|TRBJ1-1
TGTGCCAGCAGCTTAGCACAGCGGTCGATGAACACTGAAGCTTTCTTT
CASSLAQRSMNTEAFF
>NA|TRBV28|TRBJ1-6
TGTGCCAGCACTGGACAGTTTGGTTCACCCCTCCACTTT
CASTGQFGSPLHF
>NA|TRBV7-2|TRBJ1-2
TGTGCCAGCAGCCTCTCTACCTATGGCTACACCTTC
CASSLSTYGYTF
>NA|TRBV11-2|TRBJ2-6
TGTGCCAGCAGCCACCCAGTCCCTGGGGCCAACGTCCTGACTTTC
CASSHPVPGANVLTF
>NA|TRBV7-3|TRBJ2-4
TGTGCCAGCAGCCAACCCACTTTAGCCAAAAACATTCAGTACTTC
CASSQPTLAKNIQYF
>NA|TRBV18|TRBJ1-4
TGTGCCAGCTCACCATTAATACGGTCTATGTCTGAAAAACTGTTTTTT
CASSPLIRSMSEKLFF
>TRBD2|TRBV11-2|TRBJ2-3
TGTGCCAGCAGCTTCTCCGGGACTACTCAGTATTTT
CASSFSGTTQYF
>NA|TRBV19|TRBJ1-2
TGTGCCAGTAGTAACAGGGCCCTTAGGGGTTATGGCTACACCTTC
CASSNRALRGYGYTF
>NA|TRBV2|TRBJ1-1
TGTGCCAGCAGTTGGACAGAGATGAACACTGAAGCTTTCTTT
CASSWTEMNTEAFF
>TRBD2|TRBV5-1|TRBJ2-3
TGCGCCAGCTCCCCGACGGCCGGGAGGAGAGATACGCAGTATTTT
CASSPTAGRRDTQYF
>NA|TRBV27|TRBJ2-3
TGTGCCAGCAGTGGGGACTCTTATACGCAGTATTTT
CASSGDSYTQYF
>NA|TRBV14|TRBJ2-3
TGTGCCAGCGCACTAGTGCTCACAGATACGCAGTATTTT
CASALVLTDTQYF
>NA|TRBV20-1|TRBJ2-7
TGCAGTGCTAGCGAGTCAAGAGAGCAGTACTTC
CSASESREQYF
>NA|TRBV5-4|TRBJ2-5
TGTGCCAGCAGTCGAGAGGGTCAGACCCAGTACTTC
CASSREGQTQYF
>TRBD1|TRBV9|TRBJ2-2
TGTGCCAGCAGCGTAGCCCCCCCAGACAGGGGACGGGACACCGGGGAGCTGTTTTTT
CASSVAPPDRGRDTGELFF
>TRBD1|TRBV28|TRBJ1-5
TGTGCCAGCAGTCCCCGAGGAAGACAGGGTCATCAGCCCCAGCATTTT
CASSPRGRQGHQPQHF
>TRBD1|TRBV5-1|TRBJ1-1
TGCGCCAGCAGCTCGGGGGACAGAAACACTGAAGCTTTCTTT
CASSSGDRNTEAFF
>NA|TRBV20-1|TRBJ1-2
TGCAGTGCTAGCGGGTTATGGGGCTACACCTTC
CSASGLWGYTF
>NA|TRBV7-2|TRBJ1-5
TGTGCCAGCAGCACACAGGGAAATCAGCCCCAGCATTTT
CASSTQGNQPQHF